The clone carrying this T cell receptor (beta chain) was seen just once. The V end lost 7 bases, the J end lost 2 bases, and 15 bases lay between the germline ends. Germline CDR1 LNHDA, CDR2 SQIVND (reference sequence). The CDR3 covers 14 residues. The sample is drawn from a study of preoperative IRX-2 immunotherapy in early breast cancer. Clones were sequenced by immunoSEQ multiplex PCR, and TCRdb holds only the in-frame ones, with some missing. The sample includes roughly 42,000 clones, about 72% of them seen just once. The treatment denotes: preoperative locoregional IRX-2 cytokine immunotherapy. The sequencing here drew on tumor tissue, taken after IRX-2 immunotherapy. The chain is built from TRBV19 and TRBJ2-7; perhaps TRBD1 as D (6 bases). This clonotype was sampled from a human donor with breast cancer. The CDR3 coding sequence is TGTGCCAGTAAAAGCCGACAGGTTCCCTACGAGCAGTACTTC. Protein sequence: CASKSRQVPYEQYF.